The present TCR beta chain was sequenced within a study of T cells after yellow fever vaccination. Points on this clonotype: Its specificity is not known.

It was through 5'RACE template switching that TCR cDNA was made, with a universal primer site and UMIs added. TCRdb independently ran MiXCR on the 5' RACE reads; one entry per CDR3 protein. Of approximately 510,000 distinct CDR3 sequences detected, roughly 22% appear once; the ten largest clones hold roughly a sixth. Findings and caveats of the study: Contaminating bulk clonotypes could be abundant in FACS-sorted repertoires.

The source was PBMCs, collected about 20 days after the first yellow fever vaccination. This sequence was found in a young man who received the YFV17D yellow fever vaccine.

This CDR3 is CASSLGILMNTEAFF. The CDR3 DNA sequence: TGTGCCAGCAGCTTGGGGATACTAATGAACACTGAAGCTTTCTTT. The V gene is TRBV3-1, the J gene TRBJ1-1, with unresolved D. With 5 bases removed from V and 0 bases from J, the gap between germline ends came to 13 bases. Germline CDR1 reads LGHDT; CDR2 reads YNNKEL (reference sequence). The CDR3 is made up of 15 amino acids. Full variable domain (outside the CDR3, taken from reference TRBV3-1 and TRBJ1-1): DTAVSQTPKYLVTQMGNDKSIKCEQNLGHDTMYWYKQDSKKFLKIMFSYNNKELIINETVPNRFSPKSPDKAHLNLHINSLELGDSAVYFCASSLGILMNTEAFFGQGTRLTVV.